Following are 14 T cell receptor beta chains from one sample sequenced in a study of shared clonotypes between healthy human individuals. The data were produced by immunoSEQ multiplex PCR, yet TCRdb's version contains in-frame clones alone and is incomplete. The data hold a few million clones, with roughly 95% observed a single time. The sample comprised naive CD4+ T cells sorted from blood. Subset noted: CD45RA+ positively selected. The receptor source for this set is a man younger than 35 in good health.

This clone was seen once. This sequence joins TRBV15 and TRBJ1-1; D unresolved. V lost 6 bases and J lost 5, with 19 bases in between. The germline V gene encodes CDR1 LNHNV and CDR2 YYDKDF (reference sequence). This CDR3 region has 15 residues. DNA for the CDR3: TGTGCCACCAGTTGGGCCACCCCTGGGGAGACTGAAGCTTTCTTT. It yields the protein CATSWATPGETEAFF.

This chain uses TRBV11-2 with TRBJ2-6, with 8 bases matching TRBD1. This CDR3 has 17 residues. The V and J ends lost 5 bases and 4 bases, in that order; junction bases with no gene match: 10. In germline, CDR1 is SGHAT, CDR2 FQNNGV. The CDR3 sequence is CASSTPQGASGANVLTF. CDR3 nucleotide sequence: TGTGCCAGCAGCACGCCGCAGGGGGCTTCCGGGGCCAACGTCCTGACTTTC.

The CDR3 loop is CASSPPGVPFNQPQHF. In DNA form, the CDR3 reads TGCGCCAGCAGCCCCCCCGGGGTACCTTTCAATCAGCCCCAGCATTTT. This chain links TRBV4-1 with TRBJ1-5; D remains unclear. Germline V lookup: CDR1 MGHRA, CDR2 YSYEKL. This CDR3 spans 16 amino acids. Trimming took 4 bases from V and 3 from J, leaving 16 bases between them.

With regard to this clone: The same CDR3 can be traced to other DNA sequences in this sample. This rearrangement joins TRBV7-3 to TRBJ1-1; TRBD1 is a possible D gene (5 bases). Germline CDR1 SGHTA, CDR2 FQGTGA. The CDR3 is 14 residues long. V was clipped by 3 bases and J by 0 bases, with 8 bases between them. The CDR3 DNA reads as TGTGCCAGCAGCTTGGGGCAGTTGAACACTGAAGCTTTCTTT. Translated: CASSLGQLNTEAFF.

The chain carries TRBV25-1 and TRBJ2-7; a weak D match, TRBD1 (6 bases). The CDR3 runs 14 residues. Trimming took 4 bases from V and 0 from J, leaving 10 bases between them. Germline CDR1 and CDR2: MGHDK and SYGVNS. This chain's CDR3 is CASSVRGSSYEQYF. CDR3 in DNA: TGTGCCAGCAGTGTAAGGGGGTCCTCCTACGAGCAGTACTTC.

CDR3 region: CASSVGPVGLYGYTF. The CDR3 region has the DNA TGTGCCAGCAGCGTAGGCCCCGTGGGGCTCTATGGCTACACCTTC. V gene TRBV9 combines with J gene TRBJ1-2; maybe TRBD1 (5 bases). Trimming cost V 0 bases and J 4 bases, with 13 bases left between them. The CDR3 contains 15 residues. CDR1 and CDR2 (germline): SGDLS, YYNGEE.

V gene TRBV21-1 combines with J gene TRBJ1-2; TRBD1, as called in the table, went unchecked against the DNA. TRBV21-1 has pseudogene status. CDR3 length: 17 residues. Written as DNA, the CDR3 is TGTGCCAGCAGCAAAGACTCGTCGGCAGGGGATTTCTATGGCTACACCTTC. Its protein product is CASSKDSSAGDFYGYTF.

The chain has TRBV6-5 and TRBJ1-6; D not resolved. Trimming removed 1 base from V and 9 bases from J, with 7 bases in between. The CDR3 is made up of 13 amino acids. The V gene's germline CDR1 is MNHEY and CDR2 SVGAGI. The CDR3 region has the DNA TGTGCCAGCAGTTACTTTGGAAGTTCACCCCTCCACTTT. It yields the protein CASSYFGSSPLHF.

CDR3 nucleotides: TGTGCCAGCAGTTTAGACAGGTTCTACAATGAGCAGTTCTTC. Protein: CASSLDRFYNEQFF. This chain links TRBV28 with TRBJ2-1; D is perhaps TRBD1 (6 bases). The V gene lost 2 bases and the J gene lost 3 bases, with 8 bases spanning the gap. Germline V gene sequence: CDR1 MDHEN, CDR2 SYDVKM. This CDR3 spans 14 amino acids.

The count of this clone is one. The rearrangement uses TRBV30 and TRBJ1-2; no firm D call. The CDR3 covers 12 residues. CDR1 and CDR2 from the germline V gene are GTSNPN and SVGIG (reference sequence). The germline V and J ends were trimmed by 5 bases and 2 bases, with 9 bases remaining between them. CDR3 sequence (DNA): TGTGCCTGGGAACAGATCAACTATGGCTACACCTTC. It codes for CAWEQINYGYTF.

About this clone: Other nucleotide sequences from this sample produce the same CDR3. This chain links TRBV2 with TRBJ1-1; 8 nucleotides align to TRBD1. This CDR3 spans 13 amino acids. In germline, CDR1 is SNHLY, CDR2 FYNNEI. The junction had 1 base not matched to a gene; V was cut back by 6 bases and J by 1 base. As DNA, the CDR3 is TGTGCCAGCAGGGGGACAGGGAACACTGAAGCTTTCTTT. This encodes CASRGTGNTEAFF.

DNA for the CDR3: TGTGCCAGCAGTTATCCTTTAGCGGTATTCTACGAGCAGTACTTC. Translated: CASSYPLAVFYEQYF. This rearrangement joins TRBV7-2 to TRBJ2-7; D is possibly TRBD2 (6 bases). The CDR3 contains 15 residues. The germline V gene encodes CDR1 SGHTA and CDR2 FQGNSA. The germline V and J ends were trimmed by 6 bases and 3 bases, with 18 bases remaining between them.

This chain joins TRBV9 and TRBJ2-3; TRBD2 agrees at 8 bases. Per the germline V gene, CDR1 is SGDLS and CDR2 is YYNGEE. Unmatched junction bases numbered 5, after V lost 4 bases and J lost 7 bases. This CDR3 is 13 amino acids long. The CDR3 loop reads CASSTTSGHTQYF. The CDR3 bases are TGTGCCAGCAGCACAACTAGCGGCCATACGCAGTATTTT.

The V gene is TRBV5-1, the J gene TRBJ2-1; 7 bases align to TRBD1. The V and J ends lost 1 base and 3 bases, in that order; junction bases with no gene match: 4. This CDR3 contains 15 residues. CDR1 is SGHRS and CDR2 is YFSETQ in the germline V gene. CDR3: CASSLTGADYNEQFF. The CDR3, as DNA: TGCGCCAGCAGCTTGACAGGGGCCGACTACAATGAGCAGTTCTTC.